Following are 10 T cell receptor beta chains from one sample sequenced in a study of blood T cell repertoires in COVID-19 (dated by TCRdb to 2020 to 2021). Library creation used the immunoSEQ multiplex PCR assay. This immuneACCESS table, as held by TCRdb, lists in-frame sequences with V and J called but not all clones. Of the missing ones, under half trace to an unresolved V gene in checked studies; the others have no known cause. This sample lists around 230,000 clones; about 80% were detected once. 15% of the sample is taken by the ten largest. Sequenced material: PBMCs or T cells enriched from blood (not recorded which). All receptors derive from a man aged 40-50 years who had recovered from COVID-19.

This clone was seen only a few times. CDR3 DNA sequence: TGTGCCAGCAGCTTATATTCGGGGAATCTCGGTGAGCAGTTCTTC. As protein: CASSLYSGNLGEQFF. The chain couples TRBV5-6 to TRBJ2-1; TRBD2 is a possible D gene (5 bases). The CDR3 extends over 15 amino acids. Trimming shortened V by 2 bases and J by 9 bases, and 18 bases separated the two germline ends. From germline, CDR1 is SGHDT and CDR2 YYEEEE.

The rearrangement links TRBV30 to TRBJ1-1, with D maybe TRBD1 (5 bases). The CDR3 runs 12 residues. V shed 3 bases and J shed 3 bases, with 8 bases lying between them. In germline, CDR1 is GTSNPN, CDR2 SVGIG (reference sequence). The CDR3 DNA sequence: TGTGCCTGGAGCGGGGGAGACACTGAAGCTTTCTTT. Translating it yields CAWSGGDTEAFF.

This clone was observed a few times. The chain carries TRBV7-2 and TRBJ2-3; D is undetermined. The length of the CDR3 is 15 residues. Per the germline V gene, CDR1 is SGHTA and CDR2 is FQGNSA. V gave up 0 bases and J gave up 0 bases, with 7 bases separating them. The CDR3 sequence is CASSLARYSTDTQYF. The CDR3 region has the DNA TGTGCCAGCAGCTTAGCGCGTTACAGCACAGATACGCAGTATTTT.

This clone was counted a few times. The genes are TRBV30 and TRBJ1-2, with 7 bases identical to TRBD1. This CDR3 is 13 amino acids long. Germline CDR1 and CDR2: GTSNPN and SVGIG (reference sequence). V was clipped by 3 bases and J by 4 bases; unmatched bases: 5. DNA of the CDR3: TGTGCCTGGAGGGAAGGGGGCGGCTATGGCTACACCTTC. This gives the protein CAWREGGGYGYTF.

V and J are TRBV5-1 and TRBJ1-4; 7 bases match TRBD1. The CDR3 has 15 residues. V was clipped by 4 bases and J by 10 bases; unmatched bases: 13. In germline, CDR1 is SGHRS, CDR2 YFSETQ. The CDR3 bases are TGCGCCAGCAGCGAGACCCTCGGGACAGACGGAAAACTGTTTTTT. As protein: CASSETLGTDGKLFF.

The chain employs TRBV5-1 and TRBJ1-2, with D hard to call. Germline-derived CDR1 and CDR2 are SGHRS and YFSETQ. V shed 1 base and J shed 8 bases, with 12 bases lying between them. This CDR3 contains 13 residues. CDR3 sequence reads: CASSLTPGLGYTF. The CDR3 DNA follows: TGCGCCAGCAGCTTGACTCCGGGGTTGGGCTACACCTTC.

The CDR3 here is CASSRWTEATEAFF. CDR3 coding DNA: TGTGCCAGCAGCCGTTGGACAGAAGCTACTGAAGCTTTCTTT. The gene calls are TRBV7-9 and TRBJ1-1, with D tentatively TRBD1 (6 bases). The V gene lost 5 bases and the J gene lost 5 bases, with 15 bases spanning the gap. The CDR3 spans 14 residues. The germline V gene has CDR1 SEHNR and CDR2 FQNEAQ (reference sequence).

The rearrangement links TRBV5-1 to TRBJ1-1, with 10 bases identical to TRBD1. Unmatched junction bases numbered 9, after V lost 4 bases and J lost 3 bases. CDR3 size: 16 residues. The V gene's germline CDR1 is SGHRS and CDR2 YFSETQ. The CDR3 bases are TGCGCCAGCAGCGACCTGACAGGGGGCGCCGACACTGAAGCTTTCTTT. Protein: CASSDLTGGADTEAFF.

This sequence joins TRBV2 and TRBJ1-1; tentatively, D is TRBD1 (6 bases). CDR3 length: 12 residues. Trimming removed 4 bases at V and 6 bases at J, with 9 bases between. CDR1 and CDR2 from the germline V gene are SNHLY and FYNNEI. Written as DNA, the CDR3 is TGTGCCAGCAGTGTAGGACAGCCTGAAGCTTTCTTT. Translation gives CASSVGQPEAFF.

The chain is built from TRBV19 and TRBJ1-1; D not resolved. Trimming cost V 4 bases and J 5 bases, with 14 bases left between them. Germline V gene data show CDR1 as LNHDA and CDR2 as SQIVND (reference sequence). The CDR3 has 14 residues. The CDR3 DNA reads as TGTGCCAGTAGTAATGCAGCGAGGTGGACTGAAGCTTTCTTT. This sequence encodes CASSNAARWTEAFF.